This T cell receptor (beta chain) was captured in a study of early T cells in non-severe SARS-CoV-2 infection. Details on this clonotype: Its antigen is still unknown.

General study points: Reliance on VDJdb matching favored anti-spike CD8 responses; private and CD4 specificities were missed.

CDR1 is SGHAT, CDR2 FQNNGV, per germline. CDR3 length: 14 amino acids. V dropped 4 bases and J dropped 2 bases, with 9 bases sitting between them. Individual cDNA molecules received unique molecular identifiers during library preparation. MiXCR, run by TCRdb on the 5' RACE reads, gives a single entry per CDR3 protein. The sample records 30,000 to 40,000 distinct CDR3 sequences, about 8.2% being singletons. Specimen: whole blood. The V call is TRBV11-2, the J call TRBJ1-5; D gene uncertain. The sequence derives from an adult who was a healthcare worker with PCR-confirmed SARS-CoV-2 infection or an uninfected control (not recorded which). The CDR3 nucleotides are TGTGCCAGCAGCTCTCCCCCGGGCAATCAGCCCCAGCATTTT. Its translation: CASSSPPGNQPQHF.